This TCR beta chain came from a study of beta chain features in type 1 diabetes. What was sequenced were expressed TCRB transcripts, since all of the isolated RNA had been reverse transcribed. Here immunoSEQ multiplex PCR was the method, and the copy in TCRdb shows in-frame clones only, minus some. The sample holds about 230,000 clones, 9% to 10% seen once. Study conclusions and caveats: HLA influence on TCRB rearrangement stayed unresolved here. Type 1 diabetes patients had TCRB CDR3s that were shorter (moderately but significantly so) in all four CD4+ subsets. Highly expressing activated T cells could be over-counted with a cDNA template. Across patients, naive, central memory and Treg TCRB repertoires exhibited apparently greater similarity than was observed across healthy donors.

Between the trimmed V and J ends, which lost 5 bases and 2 bases, there was a span of 10 bases. The CDR3 spans 13 residues. Germline V gene data show CDR1 as MNHNS and CDR2 as SASEGT. A remark on this clone: Antigen unknown.

This clonotype was obtained from a woman under 30 in good health. Sequencing input: naive CD4+ T cells from blood. V and J are TRBV6-1 and TRBJ2-7; D remains ambiguous. CDR3 protein: CASSPPRTYEQYF. The CDR3 region has the DNA TGTGCCAGCAGTCCCCCTAGAACCTACGAGCAGTACTTC.